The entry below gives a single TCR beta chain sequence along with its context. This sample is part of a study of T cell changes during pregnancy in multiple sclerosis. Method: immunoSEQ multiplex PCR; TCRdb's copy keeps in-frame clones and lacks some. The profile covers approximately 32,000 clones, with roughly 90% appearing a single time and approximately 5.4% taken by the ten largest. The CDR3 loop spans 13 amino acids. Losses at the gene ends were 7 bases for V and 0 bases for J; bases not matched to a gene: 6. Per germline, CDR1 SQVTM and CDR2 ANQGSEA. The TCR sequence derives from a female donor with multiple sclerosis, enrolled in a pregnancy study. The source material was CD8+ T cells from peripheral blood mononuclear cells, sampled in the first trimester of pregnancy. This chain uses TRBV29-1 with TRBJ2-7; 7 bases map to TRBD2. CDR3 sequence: CSAREGSSYEQYF. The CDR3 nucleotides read TGCAGCGCCAGGGAGGGGAGCTCCTACGAGCAGTACTTC.